This TCR beta chain derives from a study of T cells after yellow fever vaccination. Study at large: Fractions containing few cells were prepared with SMART-Seq v4 Ultra Low Input.

Overall study results and limits: Post-booster repertoires again held most primary-vaccination clones (approximately 96% CD4, just under 90% CD8).

UMIs and a universal primer site were added when TCR cDNA was made by 5'RACE template switching. MiXCR, run by TCRdb on the 5' RACE reads, gives a single entry per CDR3 protein. Of some 320,000 distinct CDR3 sequences in the sample, about 4% were seen once. The germline CDR1 and CDR2 sequences are SGHTA and FQGNSA. This CDR3 is 13 amino acids long. Trimming removed 7 bases at V and 8 bases at J, with 15 bases between. With respect to this clonotype: Its antigen remains unidentified.

The gene calls are TRBV7-2 and TRBJ2-1; D ambiguous. This specimen was PBMCs, taken 5 days after the yellow fever booster vaccination. The origin of this receptor is a man aged 18-30 years who received the YFV17D yellow fever vaccine. The CDR3 nucleotides are TGTGCCAGCACCCTGCATGCTTCCGATGAGCAGTTCTTC. This sequence encodes CASTLHASDEQFF. Filled out from reference TRBV7-2 and TRBJ2-1, the complete variable domain reads GAGVSQSPSNKVTEKGKDVELRCDPISGHTALYWYRQSLGQGLEFLIYFQGNSAPDKSGLPSDRFSAERTGGSVSTLTIQRTQQEDSAVYLCASTLHASDEQFFGPGTRLTVL.